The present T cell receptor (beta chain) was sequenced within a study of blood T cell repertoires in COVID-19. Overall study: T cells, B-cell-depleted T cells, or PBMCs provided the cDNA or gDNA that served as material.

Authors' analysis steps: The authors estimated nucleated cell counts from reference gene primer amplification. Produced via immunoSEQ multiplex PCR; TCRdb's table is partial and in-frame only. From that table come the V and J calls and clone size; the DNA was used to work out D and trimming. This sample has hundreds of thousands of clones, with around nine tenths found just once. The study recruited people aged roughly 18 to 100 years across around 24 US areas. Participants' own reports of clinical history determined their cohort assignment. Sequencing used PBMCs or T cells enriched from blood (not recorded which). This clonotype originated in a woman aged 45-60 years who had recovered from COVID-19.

CDR3 nucleotide sequence: TGTGCCTGGAGGGGGGACAGGACGAACACTGAAGCTTTCTTT. The encoded protein is CAWRGDRTNTEAFF. This chain uses TRBV30 with TRBJ1-1, with 8 bases lining up with TRBD1. The CDR3 is made up of 14 amino acids. Losses at the gene ends were 3 bases for V and 1 base for J; bases not matched to a gene: 4. Germline-derived CDR1 and CDR2 are GTSNPN and SVGIG (reference sequence).